Detailed here is one TCR beta chain. This entry is derived from a study of blood T cell repertoires in COVID-19. Data came from immunoSEQ multiplex PCR; TCRdb stores just in-frame clones and leaves some out. The table shows about 90,000 clones, with more than 70% occurring only once. Germline CDR1 SGHVS, CDR2 FNYEAQ. The trim removed 3 bases at V and 3 bases at J, leaving 7 bases unmatched. The CDR3 is 15 residues long. Sample: peripheral blood. V and J are TRBV7-6 and TRBJ1-2; TRBD1 matches 7 bases. This sequence originates from a woman older than 75 with acute or convalescent COVID-19. CDR3 in amino acids: CASSLTGLLDYGYTF. For the CDR3, the DNA is TGTGCCAGCAGCTTGACAGGGTTATTAGACTATGGCTACACCTTC.